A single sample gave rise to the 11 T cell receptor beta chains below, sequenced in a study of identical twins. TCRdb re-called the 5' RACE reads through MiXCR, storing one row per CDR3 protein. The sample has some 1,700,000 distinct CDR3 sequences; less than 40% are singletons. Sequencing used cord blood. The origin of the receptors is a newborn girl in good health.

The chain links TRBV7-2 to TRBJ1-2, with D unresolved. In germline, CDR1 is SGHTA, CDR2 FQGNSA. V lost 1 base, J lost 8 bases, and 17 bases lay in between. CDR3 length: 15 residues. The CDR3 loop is CASSLGAGIPGGYTF. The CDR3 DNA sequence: TGTGCCAGCAGCTTAGGTGCCGGGATCCCGGGGGGCTACACCTTC.

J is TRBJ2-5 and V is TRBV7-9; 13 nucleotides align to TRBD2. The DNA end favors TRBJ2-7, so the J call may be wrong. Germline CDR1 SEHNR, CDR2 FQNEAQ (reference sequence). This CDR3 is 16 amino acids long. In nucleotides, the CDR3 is TGTGCCAGCAGCTTCGGCCCGGGACTAGCGGGACTCGAGCAGTACTTC. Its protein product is CASSFGPGLAGLEQYF.

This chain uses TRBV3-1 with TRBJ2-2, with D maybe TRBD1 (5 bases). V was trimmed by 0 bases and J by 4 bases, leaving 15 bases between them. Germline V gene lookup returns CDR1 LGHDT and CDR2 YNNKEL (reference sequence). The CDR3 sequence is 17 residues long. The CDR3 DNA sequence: TGTGCCAGCAGCCAAGACCCCCGACAGCCTTTCACCGGGGAGCTGTTTTTT. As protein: CASSQDPRQPFTGELFF.

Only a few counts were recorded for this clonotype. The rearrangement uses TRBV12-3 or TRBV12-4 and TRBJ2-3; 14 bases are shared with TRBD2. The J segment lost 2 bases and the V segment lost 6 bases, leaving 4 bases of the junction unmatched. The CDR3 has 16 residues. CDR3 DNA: TGTGCCAGCAGCAGGGGACTAGCGGGGGACACAGATACGCAGTATTTT. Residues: CASSRGLAGDTDTQYF.

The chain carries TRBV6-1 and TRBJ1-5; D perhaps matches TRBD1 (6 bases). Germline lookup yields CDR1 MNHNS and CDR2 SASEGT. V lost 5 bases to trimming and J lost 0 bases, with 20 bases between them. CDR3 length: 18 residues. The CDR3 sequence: CASSRGNLGGYSNQPQHF. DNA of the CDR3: TGTGCCAGCAGTAGGGGGAATTTAGGGGGTTATAGCAATCAGCCCCAGCATTTT.

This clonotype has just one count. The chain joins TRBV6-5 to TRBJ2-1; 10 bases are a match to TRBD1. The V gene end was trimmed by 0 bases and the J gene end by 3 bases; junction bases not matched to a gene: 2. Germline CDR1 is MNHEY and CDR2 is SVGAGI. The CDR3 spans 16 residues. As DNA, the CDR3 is TGTGCCAGCAGTTACTCGACAGGGGGCGGCTACAATGAGCAGTTCTTC. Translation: CASSYSTGGGYNEQFF.

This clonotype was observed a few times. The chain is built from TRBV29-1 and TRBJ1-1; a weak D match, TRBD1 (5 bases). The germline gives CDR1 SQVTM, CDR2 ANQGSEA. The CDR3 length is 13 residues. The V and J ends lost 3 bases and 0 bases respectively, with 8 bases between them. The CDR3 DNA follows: TGCAGCGTTGAGCCAGGGATGAACACTGAAGCTTTCTTT. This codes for CSVEPGMNTEAFF.

The CDR3 is CASSPLGTSGSYEQYF. CDR3 DNA sequence: TGTGCCAGCTCACCGCTCGGGACTAGCGGGAGTTACGAGCAGTACTTC. This chain links TRBV18 with TRBJ2-7; 14 nucleotides agree with TRBD2. The CDR3 is made up of 16 amino acids. Germline lookup yields CDR1 KGHSH and CDR2 LQKENI. J was trimmed by 4 bases and V by 3 bases; bases with no gene match: 5.

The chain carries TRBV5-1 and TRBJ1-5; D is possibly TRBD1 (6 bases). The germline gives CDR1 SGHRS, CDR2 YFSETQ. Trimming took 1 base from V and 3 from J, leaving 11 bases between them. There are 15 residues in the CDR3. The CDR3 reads CASSLRGAANQPQHF. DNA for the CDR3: TGCGCCAGCAGCTTGCGGGGGGCGGCCAATCAGCCCCAGCATTTT.

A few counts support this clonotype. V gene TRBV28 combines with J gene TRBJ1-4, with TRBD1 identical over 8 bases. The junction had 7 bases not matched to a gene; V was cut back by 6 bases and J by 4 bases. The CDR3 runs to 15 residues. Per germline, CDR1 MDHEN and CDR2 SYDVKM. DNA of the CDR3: TGTGCCAGCAGAGTCGGGACAGGCGATAATGAAAAACTGTTTTTT. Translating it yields CASRVGTGDNEKLFF.

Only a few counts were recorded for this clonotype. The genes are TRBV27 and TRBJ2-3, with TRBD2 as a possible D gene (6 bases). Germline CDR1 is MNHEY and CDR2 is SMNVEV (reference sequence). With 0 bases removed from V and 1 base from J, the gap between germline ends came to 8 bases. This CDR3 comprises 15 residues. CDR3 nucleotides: TGTGCCAGCAGTTTATCGAAGCGGGGCACAGATACGCAGTATTTT. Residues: CASSLSKRGTDTQYF.